The 30 T cell receptor beta chains below were found in one sample sequenced in a study of identical twins. TCRdb re-derived calls from the 5' RACE reads in MiXCR, one entry per CDR3 protein. The data contain roughly 720,000 distinct CDR3 sequences, 15% to 20% of them singletons. The data also belong to a second study, concerning T cells expressing NK-cell markers.

Sequencing was done on a sample of PBMCs. The origin of the receptors is a woman between 18 and 30 years old in good health.

The chain joins TRBV5-6 to TRBJ2-1, with D possibly being TRBD1 (6 bases). The germline CDR1 and CDR2 sequences are SGHDT and YYEEEE. Trimming removed 5 bases from V and 9 bases from J, with 21 bases in between. CDR3 length equals 15 residues. In nucleotides, the CDR3 is TGTGCCAGCAGATACAGCTCCACAGGGTTAGTTGAGCAGTTCTTC. Amino acid sequence: CASRYSSTGLVEQFF.

This clonotype was seen a few times. V gene TRBV27 combines with J gene TRBJ2-7; 7 nucleotides agree with TRBD1. Germline lookup yields CDR1 MNHEY and CDR2 SMNVEV (reference sequence). V trimming: 8 bases; J trimming: 0 bases; junction bases outside the gene matches: 7. The CDR3 totals 14 residues. For the CDR3, the DNA is TGTGCCAGCGCCCCGTGGGACAGCTCCTACGAGCAGTACTTC. It codes for CASAPWDSSYEQYF.

This clonotype showed up just a few times. The V gene is TRBV29-1, the J gene TRBJ2-2, with 13 bases lining up with TRBD2. CDR1 is SQVTM and CDR2 is ANQGSEA in the germline V gene. The length of the CDR3 is 14 residues. V was pared by 7 bases and J by 7 bases, with 6 bases of the junction left unmatched. For the CDR3, the DNA is TGCAGCGCAGGACTAGCGGGAGTTCTCGGGGAGCTGTTTTTT. It codes for CSAGLAGVLGELFF.

This clonotype showed up many times. This chain connects TRBV29-1 to TRBJ2-5; the D gene is possibly TRBD1 (5 bases). V lost 7 bases and J 1 base, leaving 10 bases between the germline ends. The CDR3 loop spans 12 amino acids. Per germline, CDR1 SQVTM and CDR2 ANQGSEA. CDR3: CSARQFQETQYF. The CDR3 coding sequence is TGCAGCGCTAGACAGTTCCAAGAGACCCAGTACTTC.

The V call is TRBV6-2 or TRBV6-3, the J call TRBJ2-6, with 8 nucleotides matching TRBD2. V was pared by 2 bases and J by 0 bases, with 9 bases of the junction left unmatched. Germline V gene sequence: CDR1 MNHEY, CDR2 SVGEGT. This CDR3 spans 19 amino acids. The DNA of the CDR3 is TGTGCCAGCAGTTACCGGGGGGGGGCAGGCACCTCTGGGGCCAACGTCCTGACTTTC. Protein product: CASSYRGGAGTSGANVLTF.

J is TRBJ2-3 and V is TRBV20-1; TRBD1 aligns across 9 bases. The CDR3 is made up of 14 amino acids. Germline CDR1 and CDR2: DFQATT and SNEGSKA (reference sequence). The trim removed 6 bases at V and 4 bases at J, leaving 8 bases unmatched. CDR3 loop: CSAQTGGSPDTQYF. CDR3 DNA sequence: TGCAGTGCGCAGACAGGGGGGAGTCCAGATACGCAGTATTTT.

A few counts support this clonotype. The CDR3 reads CASSITSGGHNEQFF. The DNA of the CDR3 is TGTGCCAGCAGCATAACTAGCGGGGGCCACAATGAGCAGTTCTTC. The chain is built from TRBV11-2 and TRBJ2-1; 11 bases are shared with TRBD2. Germline V gene sequence: CDR1 SGHAT, CDR2 FQNNGV. The CDR3 is made up of 15 amino acids. Trimming took 5 bases from V and 5 from J; bases not matched to a gene: 5.

The chain is built from TRBV5-1 and TRBJ2-1; 16 nucleotides agree with TRBD2. Germline values: CDR1 SGHRS, CDR2 YFSETQ. There are 18 residues in the CDR3. Trimming removed 5 bases from V and 6 bases from J; junction bases left unmatched: 11. CDR3 loop: CASSGTSGRADRSNEQFF. CDR3 nucleotide sequence: TGCGCCAGCAGTGGGACTAGCGGGAGGGCCGATCGCTCCAATGAGCAGTTCTTC.

A few counts support this clonotype. This rearrangement joins TRBV11-2 to TRBJ1-4; D ambiguous. With 4 bases removed from V and 13 bases from J, the gap between germline ends came to 10 bases. Germline loops: CDR1 SGHAT, CDR2 FQNNGV. This CDR3 has 11 residues. This CDR3 is CASSSGPRLFF. The DNA of the CDR3 is TGTGCCAGCAGCTCAGGACCCCGACTGTTTTTT.

The chain combines TRBV20-1 with TRBJ2-1, with D possibly being TRBD1 or TRBD2 (5 bases each). The CDR3 covers 15 residues. V was shortened by 0 bases and J by 4 bases, with 13 bases between the two germline ends. Germline CDR1 and CDR2: DFQATT and SNEGSKA (reference sequence). CDR3 DNA: TGCAGTGCTAGAGAACCGGGACGGAGATACAATGAGCAGTTCTTC. Amino acids: CSAREPGRRYNEQFF.

The chain carries TRBV15 and TRBJ1-1; D may be TRBD1 (6 bases). Trimming pared 3 bases from V and 8 bases from J, leaving 13 bases between. CDR1 is LNHNV and CDR2 is YYDKDF in the germline V gene (reference sequence). The CDR3 length is 13 residues. The CDR3 bases are TGTGCCACCAGCAGGGGGGCGCGGGGAGAAGCTTTCTTT. Encoded protein: CATSRGARGEAFF. The whole variable domain, filled in from reference TRBV15 and TRBJ1-1, reads DAMVIQNPRYQVTQFGKPVTLSCSQTLNHNVMYWYQQKSSQAPKLLFHYYDKDFNNEADTPDNFQSRRPNTSFCFLDIRSPGLGDTAMYLCATSRGARGEAFFGQGTRLTVV.

V and J are TRBV29-1 and TRBJ2-3; 7 nucleotides align to TRBD2. CDR1 and CDR2 from the germline V gene are SQVTM and ANQGSEA. The CDR3 contains 12 residues. The V and J ends lost 7 bases and 6 bases, in that order; junction bases with no gene match: 7. The CDR3 DNA follows: TGCAGCGCCACGACCGGGGGGGATACGCAGTATTTT. The encoded protein is CSATTGGDTQYF.

The V and J genes are TRBV12-3 or TRBV12-4 and TRBJ2-1; unclear D gene. This CDR3 comprises 15 residues. V shed 7 bases and J shed 4 bases, with 17 bases lying between them. DNA of the CDR3: TGTGCCAGCACCCTCGGGCTCCAAAAATACAATGAGCAGTTCTTC. Its translation is CASTLGLQKYNEQFF.

The sample holds a few counts of this clonotype. The rearrangement joins TRBV20-1 to TRBJ2-1, with TRBD2 identical over 8 bases. CDR3 length: 11 amino acids. Germline-derived CDR1 and CDR2 are DFQATT and SNEGSKA (reference sequence). V lost 6 bases to trimming and J lost 7 bases; unmatched junction nucleotides: 2. DNA of the CDR3: TGCAGTGCAGGGACTAGGAATGAGCAGTTCTTC. Translated, it gives CSAGTRNEQFF.

The chain couples TRBV20-1 to TRBJ1-2, with a tentative D call TRBD1 (5 bases). CDR1 DFQATT and CDR2 SNEGSKA come from the germline V gene (reference sequence). V shed 6 bases and J shed 8 bases, with 16 bases lying between them. This CDR3 contains 12 residues. The DNA for the CDR3 is TGCAGTGCGCGGGGACGTACTATGGGCTACACCTTC. This gives the protein CSARGRTMGYTF.

This sequence joins TRBV27 and TRBJ1-1; no clear D gene. The CDR3 extends over 15 amino acids. The ends were cut back, 5 bases at V and 1 base at J, with 14 bases in the middle. Per the germline V gene, CDR1 is MNHEY and CDR2 is SMNVEV (reference sequence). CDR3 sequence (DNA): TGTGCCAGCAGTCGAGGGCTGGCGACGAACACTGAAGCTTTCTTT. This sequence encodes CASSRGLATNTEAFF.

CDR3 DNA: TGTGCCAGCAGCTCCGGGTACAAAACTATCCAAGAGACCCAGTACTTC. It yields the protein CASSSGYKTIQETQYF. This chain uses TRBV27 with TRBJ2-5; D unresolved. Germline CDR1 is MNHEY and CDR2 is SMNVEV (reference sequence). V lost 6 bases and J 1 base, leaving 18 bases between the germline ends. The length of the CDR3 is 16 residues.

The V and J genes are TRBV7-9 and TRBJ1-1; possible D gene TRBD1, 6 bases. CDR3 size: 15 residues. V gave up 3 bases and J gave up 6 bases, with 17 bases separating them. CDR1 is SEHNR, CDR2 FQNEAQ, per germline (reference sequence). The CDR3 spells CASSFARGQRSEAFF. DNA for the CDR3: TGTGCCAGCAGCTTTGCCCGGGGACAAAGGTCTGAAGCTTTCTTT.

V usage is TRBV9 and J usage is TRBJ2-3, with D possibly being TRBD2 (6 bases). This CDR3 spans 16 amino acids. Germline loops: CDR1 SGDLS, CDR2 YYNGEE. The V gene lost 0 bases and the J gene lost 2 bases, with 13 bases spanning the gap. Here the CDR3 reads CASSVGNAGITDTQYF. The CDR3, as DNA: TGTGCCAGCAGCGTAGGGAACGCGGGGATCACAGATACGCAGTATTTT.

J is TRBJ1-2 and V is TRBV10-3; TRBD1 matches at 7 bases. The CDR3 is made up of 11 amino acids. From germline, CDR1 is ENHRY and CDR2 SYGVKD. After removal of 6 bases from V and 8 bases from J, the junction contained 3 bases not matched to a gene. The CDR3 DNA reads TGTGCCATCAGCGCAGGGGGAGGCTACACCTTC. Its protein product is CAISAGGGYTF.

The chain combines TRBV2 with TRBJ2-3; tentatively, D is TRBD2 (6 bases). The germline V and J ends were trimmed by 2 bases and 4 bases, with 13 bases remaining between them. CDR1 and CDR2 from the germline V gene are SNHLY and FYNNEI. The CDR3 extends over 15 amino acids. CDR3 sequence (DNA): TGTGCCAGCAGTGAACGCCGGGGGAGCGCAGATACGCAGTATTTT. This gives the protein CASSERRGSADTQYF.

The chain joins TRBV10-3 to TRBJ2-1, with 8 bases that match TRBD2. Trimming removed 3 bases from V and 13 bases from J; junction bases left unmatched: 5. This CDR3 has 12 residues. CDR1 is ENHRY, CDR2 SYGVKD, per germline. The CDR3 DNA reads TGTGCCATCAGTGAAGGACTAGCAGGTCAGTTCTTC. It is translated as CAISEGLAGQFF.

V gene TRBV15 combines with J gene TRBJ2-7; perhaps TRBD2 as D (5 bases). The CDR3 is 15 residues long. V gave up 0 bases and J gave up 0 bases, with 9 bases separating them. CDR1 LNHNV and CDR2 YYDKDF come from the germline V gene (reference sequence). The CDR3 DNA follows: TGTGCCACCAGCAGAGACGCGGGCCGCTCCTACGAGCAGTACTTC. Amino acid sequence: CATSRDAGRSYEQYF.

The chain joins TRBV3-1 to TRBJ1-2; no firm D call. The CDR3 spans 14 residues. The germline V gene encodes CDR1 LGHDT and CDR2 YNNKEL (reference sequence). Deletions cut 1 base from V and 6 bases from J, with 12 bases between. The CDR3 DNA reads as TGTGCCAGCAGCCAAGTAGCGAACTCGAATGGCTACACCTTC. It yields the protein CASSQVANSNGYTF.

The chain uses TRBV7-2 and TRBJ2-3; D is uncertain. V lost 5 bases and J lost 7, with 13 bases in between. The germline gives CDR1 SGHTA, CDR2 FQGNSA. The CDR3 is 13 residues long. The CDR3: CASSPDPVNTQYF. Here the CDR3 DNA reads TGTGCCAGCAGCCCCGATCCCGTAAATACGCAGTATTTT.

About this clonotype itself: An end of the junction differs from the germline gene, which may be a read error. The chain uses TRBV4-3 and TRBJ1-3; 8 bases agree with TRBD1. Germline-derived CDR1 and CDR2 are LGHNA and YSLEER. The CDR3 spans 15 residues. CDR3 sequence (DNA): TGCACCAGCAGCCAAGGGGGACAGGCTGGAAACACCATATATTTT. Translated, it gives CTSSQGGQAGNTIYF.

The V gene is TRBV20-1, the J gene TRBJ2-7; no clear D gene. Between the trimmed V and J ends, which lost 5 bases and 3 bases, there was a span of 14 bases. Germline assignment: CDR1 DFQATT and CDR2 SNEGSKA (reference sequence). CDR3 length: 13 residues. This CDR3 reads CSAARLGNYEQYF. The CDR3 DNA reads as TGCAGTGCTGCCCGTTTGGGGAACTACGAGCAGTACTTC.

The rearrangement uses TRBV29-1 and TRBJ2-7; TRBD2 is a possible D gene (5 bases). The CDR3 contains 13 residues. Between the trimmed V and J ends, which lost 5 bases and 6 bases, there was a span of 17 bases. CDR1 SQVTM and CDR2 ANQGSEA come from the germline V gene. The CDR3 reads CSVIALLRAEQYF. CDR3 in DNA: TGCAGCGTTATAGCGCTATTACGTGCCGAGCAGTACTTC.

This clonotype was detected only a few times. Possible read error: a much larger clone is one base away. This chain uses TRBV12-3 or TRBV12-4 with TRBJ2-3; TRBD2 matches at 13 bases. The CDR3 spans 19 residues. The chain's CDR3 is CACSPRLAGGRTSTDTQYF. In DNA form, the CDR3 reads TGTGCCTGCAGTCCCCGACTAGCGGGAGGCCGCACCAGCACAGATACGCAGTATTTT.

In its sample, this clonotype was seen a few times. V and J are TRBV6-5 and TRBJ2-3, with a tentative D call TRBD1 (5 bases). Germline lookup yields CDR1 MNHEY and CDR2 SVGAGI. Trimming removed 4 bases at V and 1 base at J, with 12 bases between. The CDR3 loop spans 15 amino acids. CDR3 bases: TGTGCCAGCAGTTTGCAGGGCAGAGGCACAGATACGCAGTATTTT. Encoded protein: CASSLQGRGTDTQYF.